This T cell receptor (beta chain) was sequenced during a study of CD8+CD57+ T cells in acquired aplastic anemia. As for the study in general: Sorted CD4+ and CD8+ cells gave an average of roughly 3.2 ug of DNA. Study-wide results and limits: Both patients and controls carried the same twenty-nine CD8+ CDR3 sequences.

Genomic DNA served as template for TCR beta VDJ and CDR3 profiling. One entry per CDR3 protein, called by TCRdb with MiXCR from the reads. This sample has 450,000 to 550,000 distinct CDR3 sequences, with about a third found just once. Patients who underwent sequencing had shown CD8+CD57+ cell expansion by flow cytometry. Every patient presented with severe acquired aplastic anemia. The blood sampling took place in patients who had so far received no therapy. This CDR3 is built from 12 residues. Germline V CDR1 and CDR2: MNHNS, SASEGT. V gave up 7 bases and J gave up 4 bases, with 10 bases separating them. This clonotype was seen more than once but under ten times. The antigen is not known.

The source is a human donor with aplastic anemia. The sample was sorted CD4+, CD8+, or CD8+CD57+ T cells (not recorded which) from PBMCs. The rearrangement uses TRBV6-1 and TRBJ1-2, with D possibly matching TRBD1 (5 bases). The CDR3 DNA reads TGTGCCAGCACGGGGGATTTCTATGGCTACACCTTC. Amino acid sequence: CASTGDFYGYTF.